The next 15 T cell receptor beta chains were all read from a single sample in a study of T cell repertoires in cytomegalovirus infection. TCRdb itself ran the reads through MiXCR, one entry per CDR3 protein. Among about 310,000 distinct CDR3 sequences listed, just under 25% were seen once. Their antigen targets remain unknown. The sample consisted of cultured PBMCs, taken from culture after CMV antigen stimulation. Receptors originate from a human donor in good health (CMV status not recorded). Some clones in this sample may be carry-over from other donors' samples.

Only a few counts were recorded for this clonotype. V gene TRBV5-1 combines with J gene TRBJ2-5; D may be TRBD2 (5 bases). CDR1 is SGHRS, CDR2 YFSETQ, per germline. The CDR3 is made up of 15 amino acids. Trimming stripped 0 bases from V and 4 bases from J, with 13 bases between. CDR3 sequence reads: CASSLAQISGETQYF. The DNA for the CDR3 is TGCGCCAGCAGCTTGGCGCAGATAAGCGGAGAGACCCAGTACTTC. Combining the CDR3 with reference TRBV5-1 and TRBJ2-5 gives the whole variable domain KAGVTQTPRYLIKTRGQQVTLSCSPISGHRSVSWYQQTPGQGLQFLFEYFSETQRNKGNFPGRFSGRQFSNSRSEMNVSTLELGDSALYLCASSLAQISGETQYFGPGTRLLVL.

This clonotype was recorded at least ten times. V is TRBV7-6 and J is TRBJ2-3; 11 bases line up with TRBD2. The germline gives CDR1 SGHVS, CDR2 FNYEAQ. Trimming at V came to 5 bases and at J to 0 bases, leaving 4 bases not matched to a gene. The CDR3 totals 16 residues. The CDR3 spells CASSLIAGGSTDTQYF. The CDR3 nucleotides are TGTGCCAGCAGCCTAATAGCGGGAGGGAGCACAGATACGCAGTATTTT.

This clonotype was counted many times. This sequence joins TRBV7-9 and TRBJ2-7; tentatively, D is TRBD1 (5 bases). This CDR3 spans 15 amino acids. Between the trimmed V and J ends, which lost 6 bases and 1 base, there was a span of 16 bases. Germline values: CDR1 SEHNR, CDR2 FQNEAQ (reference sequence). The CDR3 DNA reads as TGTGCCAGCAGTCCTCGACGGACAACTTCCTACGAGCAGTACTTC. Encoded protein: CASSPRRTTSYEQYF.

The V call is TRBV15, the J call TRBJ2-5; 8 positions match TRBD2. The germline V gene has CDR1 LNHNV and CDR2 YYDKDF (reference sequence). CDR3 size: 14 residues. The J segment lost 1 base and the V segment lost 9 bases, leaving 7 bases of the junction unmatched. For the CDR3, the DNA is TGTGCCACTAGAGCGGGAGCCCTCCAAGAGACCCAGTACTTC. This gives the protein CATRAGALQETQYF.

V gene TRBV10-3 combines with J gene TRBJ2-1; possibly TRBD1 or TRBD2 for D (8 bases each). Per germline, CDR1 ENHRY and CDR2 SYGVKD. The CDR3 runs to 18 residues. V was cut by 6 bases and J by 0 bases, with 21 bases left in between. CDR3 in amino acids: CAIRTGAGGPSSYNEQFF. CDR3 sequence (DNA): TGTGCCATCAGGACAGGGGCGGGAGGACCGAGCTCCTACAATGAGCAGTTCTTC.

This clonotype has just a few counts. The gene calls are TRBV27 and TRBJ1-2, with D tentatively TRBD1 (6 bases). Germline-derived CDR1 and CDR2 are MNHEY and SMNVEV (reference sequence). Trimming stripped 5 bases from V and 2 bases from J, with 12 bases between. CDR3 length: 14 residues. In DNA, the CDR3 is TGTGCCAGCAGTGACGGGGGCAAGAACTATGGCTACACCTTC. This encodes CASSDGGKNYGYTF.

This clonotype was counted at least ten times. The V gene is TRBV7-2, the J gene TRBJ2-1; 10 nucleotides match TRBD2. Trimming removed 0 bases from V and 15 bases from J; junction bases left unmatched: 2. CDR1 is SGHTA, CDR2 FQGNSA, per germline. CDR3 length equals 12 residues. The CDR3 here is CASSLAGLAPFF. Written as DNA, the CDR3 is TGTGCCAGCAGCTTAGCGGGACTAGCGCCGTTCTTC.

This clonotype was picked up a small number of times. The CDR3 loop is CASSSSTAREQFF. CDR3 nucleotide sequence: TGTGCCAGCAGCTCCTCGACCGCGAGGGAGCAGTTCTTC. The chain employs TRBV11-3 and TRBJ2-1; D is ambiguous. The CDR3 contains 13 residues. V shed 4 bases and J shed 10 bases, with 14 bases lying between them. The germline V gene has CDR1 SGHNT and CDR2 YENEEA. Together with reference TRBV11-3 and TRBJ2-1, the CDR3 gives the full variable domain: EAGVVQSPRYKIIEKKQPVAFWCNPISGHNTLYWYLQNLGQGPELLIRYENEEAVDDSQLPKDRFSAERLKGVDSTLKIQPAELGDSAVYLCASSSSTAREQFFGPGTRLTVL.

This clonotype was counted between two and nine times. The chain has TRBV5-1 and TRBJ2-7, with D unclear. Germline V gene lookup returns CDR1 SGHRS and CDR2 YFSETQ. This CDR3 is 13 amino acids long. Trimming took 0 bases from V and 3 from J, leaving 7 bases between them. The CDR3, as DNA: TGCGCCAGCAGCTTGGATGTTTACTACGAGCAGTACTTC. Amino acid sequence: CASSLDVYYEQYF.

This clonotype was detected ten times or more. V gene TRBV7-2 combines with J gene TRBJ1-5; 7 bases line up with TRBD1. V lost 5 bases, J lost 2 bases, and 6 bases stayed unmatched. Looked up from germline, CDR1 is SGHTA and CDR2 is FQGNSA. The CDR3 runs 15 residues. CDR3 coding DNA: TGTGCCAGCAGCCGCGACAGGGAACGCAATCAGCCCCAGCATTTT. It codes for CASSRDRERNQPQHF. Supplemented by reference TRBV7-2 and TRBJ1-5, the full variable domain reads GAGVSQSPSNKVTEKGKDVELRCDPISGHTALYWYRQSLGQGLEFLIYFQGNSAPDKSGLPSDRFSAERTGGSVSTLTIQRTQQEDSAVYLCASSRDRERNQPQHFGDGTRLSIL.

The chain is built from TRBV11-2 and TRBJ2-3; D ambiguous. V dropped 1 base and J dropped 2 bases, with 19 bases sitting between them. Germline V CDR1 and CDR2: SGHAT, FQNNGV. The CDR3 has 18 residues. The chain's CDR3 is CASSLVFGSSPITDTQYF. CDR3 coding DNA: TGTGCCAGCAGCTTAGTTTTCGGAAGTAGCCCTATCACAGATACGCAGTATTTT.

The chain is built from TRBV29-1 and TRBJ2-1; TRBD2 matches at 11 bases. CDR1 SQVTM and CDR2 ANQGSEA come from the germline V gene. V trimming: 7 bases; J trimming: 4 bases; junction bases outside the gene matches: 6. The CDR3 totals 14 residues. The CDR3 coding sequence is TGCAGCGCCGGGAGACTAGCGGGGTACAATGAGCAGTTCTTC. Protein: CSAGRLAGYNEQFF.

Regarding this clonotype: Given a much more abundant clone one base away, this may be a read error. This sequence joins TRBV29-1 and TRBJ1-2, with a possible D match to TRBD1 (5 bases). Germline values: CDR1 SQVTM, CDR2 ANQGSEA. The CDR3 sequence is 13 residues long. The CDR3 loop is CSVETGPNYVYTF. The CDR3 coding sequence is TGCAGCGTTGAAACGGGACCTAACTATGTCTACACCTTC.

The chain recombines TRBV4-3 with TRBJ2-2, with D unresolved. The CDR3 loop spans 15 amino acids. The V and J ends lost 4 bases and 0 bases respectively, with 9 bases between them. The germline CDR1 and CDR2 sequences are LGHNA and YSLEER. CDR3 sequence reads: CASSLFVANTGELFF. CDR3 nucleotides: TGCGCCAGCAGCCTGTTTGTAGCGAACACCGGGGAGCTGTTTTTT.

The CDR3 bases are TGTGCCAGCATCTACTACAATGAGCAGTTCTTC. Amino acids: CASIYYNEQFF. The chain carries TRBV6-1 and TRBJ2-1; no reliable D call. The V end was cut by 7 bases, the J end by 3 bases, with 4 bases between. CDR1 and CDR2 (germline): MNHNS, SASEGT. This CDR3 has 11 residues.